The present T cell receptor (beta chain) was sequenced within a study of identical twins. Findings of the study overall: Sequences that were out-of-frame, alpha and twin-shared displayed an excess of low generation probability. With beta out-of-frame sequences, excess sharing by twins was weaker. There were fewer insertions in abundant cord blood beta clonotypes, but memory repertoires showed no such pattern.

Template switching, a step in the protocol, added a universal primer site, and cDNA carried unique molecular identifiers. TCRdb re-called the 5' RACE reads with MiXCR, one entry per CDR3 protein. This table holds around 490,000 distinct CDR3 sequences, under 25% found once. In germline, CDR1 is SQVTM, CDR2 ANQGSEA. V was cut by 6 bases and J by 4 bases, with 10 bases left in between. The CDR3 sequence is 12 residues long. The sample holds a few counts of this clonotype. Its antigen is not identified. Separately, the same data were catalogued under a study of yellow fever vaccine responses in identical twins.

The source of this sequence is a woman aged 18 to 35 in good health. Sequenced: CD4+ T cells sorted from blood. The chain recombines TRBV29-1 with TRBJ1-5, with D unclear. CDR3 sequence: CSVAAGNQPQHF. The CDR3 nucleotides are TGCAGCGTCGCTGCGGGAAATCAGCCCCAGCATTTT. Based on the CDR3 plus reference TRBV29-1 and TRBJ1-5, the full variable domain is SAVISQKPSRDICQRGTSLTIQCQVDSQVTMMFWYRQQPGQSLTLIATANQGSEATYESGFVIDKFPISRPNLTFSTLTVSNMSPEDSSIYLCSVAAGNQPQHFGDGTRLSIL.